The rows below give T cell receptor beta chains drawn from one sample of a study of blood T cell repertoires in COVID-19. Sequencing was performed with immunoSEQ multiplex PCR; in TCRdb, only in-frame clones are kept and a portion is missing. The sample carries around 200,000 clones, roughly 90% recorded once. What was sequenced was PBMCs or T cells enriched from blood (not recorded which). All receptors come from a woman in her forties with acute COVID-19. The CDR3 runs from the conserved cysteine through the conserved F or W. Fields, in order: V gene, clone size, J gene, D gene, CDR3 protein, CDR3 DNA. The D gene is left open where the match is weak. Expanded clones are given a class, and other clones once, few, many or no size at all.

TRBV2,NA,TRBJ1-5,NA,CASSETGNQPQHF,TGTGCCAGCAGTGAAACAGGGAATCAGCCCCAGCATTTT
TRBV7-6,NA,TRBJ2-2,NA,CASSPSPSGAAGELFF,TGTGCCAGCAGCCCTAGCCCGTCAGGGGCCGCCGGGGAGCTGTTTTTT
TRBV12-3/TRBV12-4,NA,TRBJ2-4,NA,CASSLPAVNIQYF,TGTGCCAGCAGTTTACCGGCGGTAAACATTCAGTACTTC
TRBV4-3,NA,TRBJ1-1,NA,CASSQEPRATFGTEAFF,TGCGCCAGCAGCCAAGAACCACGAGCTACGTTTGGCACTGAAGCTTTCTTT
TRBV19,once,TRBJ2-1,NA,CASSLRPGTSSSYNEQFF,TGTGCCAGTAGTCTCCGTCCCGGGACATCTAGCTCCTACAATGAGCAGTTCTTC
TRBV6-2/TRBV6-3,NA,TRBJ1-4,TRBD1,CASSKRTGGMEKLFF,TGTGCCAGCAGTAAGAGGACAGGGGGCATGGAAAAACTGTTTTTT
TRBV7-8,few,TRBJ2-2,TRBD1,CASSRERPGQGLSAGELFF,TGTGCCAGCAGCCGAGAACGACCGGGACAGGGATTGAGTGCCGGGGAGCTGTTTTTT
TRBV6-2/TRBV6-3,NA,TRBJ1-1,TRBD1,CASSRTGSIEAFF,TGTGCCAGCAGTCGGACAGGGAGTATTGAAGCTTTCTTT
TRBV19,NA,TRBJ2-3,TRBD2,CASSRWGGTTSTDTQYF,TGTGCCAGTAGTCGTTGGGGGGGGACTACTAGCACAGATACGCAGTATTTT
TRBV9,NA,TRBJ1-2,NA,CASSRGREDYGYTF,TGTGCCAGCAGCCGGGGGCGGGAGGACTATGGCTACACCTTC
TRBV27,NA,TRBJ1-6,NA,CASSYKSDNALHF,TGTGCCAGCAGCTATAAGAGTGACAACGCCCTCCACTTT
TRBV4-3,NA,TRBJ2-2,TRBD2,CASSQYPTSGGFGELFF,TGCGCCAGCAGCCAATACCCGACTAGCGGGGGGTTCGGGGAGCTGTTTTTT
TRBV19,NA,TRBJ1-6,TRBD1,CASIDRTGNNSPLHF,TGTGCCAGTATTGACCGGACAGGGAATAATTCACCCCTCCACTTT
TRBV15,NA,TRBJ2-1,NA,CATSRAGVHEQFF,TGTGCCACCAGCAGAGCCGGGGTCCATGAGCAGTTCTTC
TRBV19,NA,TRBJ1-2,TRBD1,CASSPKDRISYTF,TGTGCCAGTAGTCCCAAGGACAGGATATCCTACACCTTC
TRBV19,NA,TRBJ1-5,NA,CASSAQDRPNQPQHF,TGTGCCAGTAGTGCCCAGGATCGACCCAATCAGCCCCAGCATTTT
TRBV28,NA,TRBJ1-2,NA,CASSRAQGYGYTF,TGTGCCAGCAGCCGTGCACAGGGCTATGGCTACACCTTC
TRBV18,once,TRBJ1-2,NA,CASSPGERSPLLTF,TGTGCCAGCTCACCGGGTGAGAGGAGTCCGCTTCTAACCTTC
TRBV7-9,NA,TRBJ2-5,NA,CASSPPGTPEGTQYF,TGTGCCAGCAGCCCACCCGGGACCCCGGAGGGGACCCAGTACTTC
TRBV10-3,NA,TRBJ1-2,NA,CAISEGPGRYGYTF,TGTGCCATCAGTGAGGGGCCAGGGAGGTATGGCTACACCTTC
TRBV19,NA,TRBJ1-3,NA,CASSKDSSGNTIYF,TGTGCCAGTAGTAAGGACAGCTCTGGAAACACCATATATTTT
TRBV7-3,NA,TRBJ2-3,NA,CASSLTITGSSTDTQYF,TGTGCCAGCAGCTTAACGATTACAGGGTCCAGCACAGATACGCAGTATTTT
TRBV7-8,NA,TRBJ2-1,TRBD1,CASSLEWFRTGGNEQFF,TGTGCCAGCAGCTTAGAATGGTTTCGGACAGGGGGTAATGAGCAGTTCTTC
TRBV18,NA,TRBJ1-1,NA,CASSPATGNTEAFF,TGTGCCAGCTCACCTGCTACGGGGAACACTGAAGCTTTCTTT
TRBV3-1/TRBV3-2,NA,TRBJ1-5,TRBD1,CASSSSLTGNQPQHF,TGTGCCAGCAGCTCGTCTCTGACAGGGAATCAGCCCCAGCATTTT
TRBV19,NA,TRBJ1-3,NA,CASSISPPGAMENTIYF,TGTGCCAGTAGTATTTCCCCCCCAGGGGCCATGGAAAACACCATATATTTT
TRBV4-3,NA,TRBJ1-1,NA,CASSQDLRNTEAFF,TGCGCCAGCAGCCAAGATCTAAGGAACACTGAAGCTTTCTTT
TRBV5-8,NA,TRBJ2-5,NA,CASSPVETQYF,TGTGCCAGCAGCCCTGTGGAGACCCAGTACTTC
TRBV6-5,NA,TRBJ2-3,TRBD2,CASSYSLAGTDTQYF,TGTGCCAGCAGTTACTCGCTAGCGGGCACAGATACGCAGTATTTT
TRBV5-4,NA,TRBJ2-7,TRBD1,CASSPGTGDYEQYF,TGTGCCAGCAGCCCCGGGACAGGGGACTACGAGCAGTACTTC
TRBV19,few,TRBJ1-4,TRBD1,CASSTGTGGPEKLFF,TGTGCCAGTAGTACCGGAACAGGGGGCCCTGAAAAACTGTTTTTT
TRBV11-2,NA,TRBJ1-2,NA,CASSLAGRGNRNGYTF,TGTGCCAGCAGCTTAGCAGGCCGGGGGAACCGGAATGGCTACACCTTC
TRBV6-2/TRBV6-3,NA,TRBJ1-1,TRBD1,CASSPYGRGRGGTEAFF,TGTGCCAGCAGCCCATACGGCAGGGGGCGTGGGGGCACTGAAGCTTTCTTT
TRBV7-2,NA,TRBJ1-1,NA,CASSLAGVNTEAFF,TGTGCCAGCAGCTTAGCAGGAGTGAACACTGAAGCTTTCTTT
TRBV30,NA,TRBJ1-1,TRBD1,CAWSVQGARQTEAFF,TGTGCCTGGAGTGTACAGGGGGCGCGACAGACTGAAGCTTTCTTT